One sample yielded the 27 T cell receptor beta chains listed below, sequenced in a study of shared clonotypes between healthy human individuals. Sequenced by immunoSEQ multiplex PCR; TCRdb stores in-frame clones only, minus some. The sample holds around 600,000 clones, roughly 98% seen once. The naive CD8 population came from CD45RO-negative cells selected for CCR7, without terminally differentiated effector memory CD45RA+ cells. The sequencing input was naive CD8+ T cells sorted from blood. These TCRs come from a man aged 25-40 years in good health.

The gene calls are TRBV6-1 and TRBJ1-4; D not certain. The V end was cut by 7 bases, the J end by 0 bases, with 12 bases between. Germline V gene lookup returns CDR1 MNHNS and CDR2 SASEGT. The CDR3 runs 15 residues. CDR3 nucleotides: TGTGCCAGCACCGGAGTGGGTGCAACTAATGAAAAACTGTTTTTT. Encoded protein: CASTGVGATNEKLFF.

V usage is TRBV28 and J usage is TRBJ1-2; 9 bases match TRBD1. V was clipped by 4 bases and J by 0 bases; unmatched bases: 3. CDR3 length: 15 amino acids. The V gene's germline CDR1 is MDHEN and CDR2 SYDVKM. CDR3: CASSYTGGTNYGYTF. Written as DNA, the CDR3 is TGTGCCAGCAGTTACACAGGGGGCACTAACTATGGCTACACCTTC.

This clone has a single count. The chain joins TRBV7-9 to TRBJ2-7, with D unclear. Germline V gives CDR1 SEHNR, CDR2 FQNEAQ (reference sequence). The V end lost 5 bases, the J end lost 3 bases, and 20 bases lay between the germline ends. This CDR3 has 16 residues. In DNA form, the CDR3 reads TGTGCCAGCAGCCAATTGGGGTTAGGCGTCTACTACGAGCAGTACTTC. It translates to CASSQLGLGVYYEQYF.

This chain joins TRBV5-4 and TRBJ2-1; D is unresolved. Germline lookup yields CDR1 SGHNT and CDR2 YYREEE (reference sequence). Between the trimmed V and J ends, which lost 4 bases and 8 bases, there was a span of 10 bases. The CDR3 loop spans 12 amino acids. The CDR3 loop is CASSAPMDEQFF. Here the CDR3 DNA reads TGTGCCAGCAGCGCCCCCATGGATGAGCAGTTCTTC.

V and J are TRBV9 and TRBJ2-5; maybe TRBD2 (6 bases). The CDR3 sequence is 14 residues long. Germline V gene sequence: CDR1 SGDLS, CDR2 YYNGEE. The V end lost 4 bases, the J end lost 2 bases, and 12 bases lay between the germline ends. The CDR3 loop is CASSLRDGQETQYF. The CDR3 nucleotides read TGTGCCAGCAGCTTGCGGGACGGGCAAGAGACCCAGTACTTC.

V and J are TRBV4-3 and TRBJ2-7, with D possibly TRBD2 on 6 matching bases. CDR3 length equals 14 residues. CDR1 and CDR2 (germline): LGHNA, YSLEER. V gave up 4 bases and J gave up 6 bases, with 16 bases separating them. The DNA for the CDR3 is TGCGCCAGCAGCCGGAGGGGTTTTGGAGGCGAGCAGTACTTC. It yields the protein CASSRRGFGGEQYF.

V gene TRBV27 combines with J gene TRBJ2-2; D is unclear. The V end lost 2 bases, the J end lost 3 bases, and 1 base lay between the germline ends. CDR1 is MNHEY, CDR2 SMNVEV, per germline (reference sequence). This CDR3 contains 12 residues. The CDR3 sequence is CASSLDTGELFF. The CDR3 DNA is TGTGCCAGCAGTTTAGACACCGGGGAGCTGTTTTTT.

The chain is built from TRBV10-3 and TRBJ2-7; a possible D gene is TRBD2 (6 bases). This CDR3 region has 11 residues. V was pared by 6 bases and J by 6 bases, with 9 bases between. Germline CDR1 ENHRY, CDR2 SYGVKD. Written as DNA, the CDR3 is TGTGCCATCAGGGGGGGTCCCGAGCAGTACTTC. It is translated as CAIRGGPEQYF.

This rearrangement joins TRBV4-1 to TRBJ2-3; 8 bases align to TRBD2. Germline assignment: CDR1 MGHRA and CDR2 YSYEKL. The V and J ends lost 0 bases and 1 base, in that order; junction bases with no gene match: 9. This CDR3 region has 18 residues. Here the CDR3 DNA reads TGCGCCAGCAGCCAAGATCGGGAGCGGGAGATCGGCACAGATACGCAGTATTTT. This codes for CASSQDREREIGTDTQYF.

V gene TRBV7-9 combines with J gene TRBJ2-7; possible D gene TRBD1, 6 bases. This CDR3 contains 15 residues. Trimming removed 5 bases at V and 1 base at J, with 15 bases between. Germline V lookup: CDR1 SEHNR, CDR2 FQNEAQ (reference sequence). CDR3 sequence (DNA): TGTGCCAGCAGCCATCCGGACAGTGGTTCCTACGAGCAGTACTTC. This gives the protein CASSHPDSGSYEQYF.

V gene TRBV15 combines with J gene TRBJ1-1, with 7 nucleotides matching TRBD1. CDR1 and CDR2 (germline): LNHNV, YYDKDF (reference sequence). V shed 0 bases, J shed 5 bases, and the junction held 6 bases outside the gene matches. This CDR3 is built from 15 residues. This chain's CDR3 is CATSRDEQGITEAFF. As DNA, the CDR3 is TGTGCCACCAGCAGAGATGAACAGGGGATAACTGAAGCTTTCTTT.

The chain recombines TRBV18 with TRBJ2-5; a possible D gene is TRBD2 (5 bases). V dropped 3 bases and J dropped 7 bases, with 9 bases sitting between them. The germline CDR1 and CDR2 sequences are KGHSH and LQKENI. This CDR3 spans 12 amino acids. The CDR3 DNA reads TGTGCCAGCTCACCGAGTGAGGGGACCCAGTACTTC. It yields the protein CASSPSEGTQYF.

The rearrangement joins TRBV27 to TRBJ2-7; 11 bases line up with TRBD2. CDR1 and CDR2 (germline): MNHEY, SMNVEV (reference sequence). J lost 6 bases, V lost 5 bases, and 6 bases had no gene match. The CDR3 covers 14 residues. CDR3 coding DNA: TGTGCCAGCAGTGATAGCGGGAGGGCAGGCGAGCAGTACTTC. This translates into CASSDSGRAGEQYF.

CDR3 amino acids: CASSSVGQESYEQYF. CDR3 DNA sequence: TGTGCCAGCAGCTCAGTGGGACAGGAGTCCTACGAGCAGTACTTC. This chain uses TRBV7-2 with TRBJ2-7; 8 bases fit TRBD1. The junction had 6 bases not matched to a gene; V was cut back by 4 bases and J by 1 base. Germline assignment: CDR1 SGHTA and CDR2 FQGNSA. The CDR3 runs to 15 residues.

This chain joins TRBV27 and TRBJ2-7, with TRBD1 identical over 11 bases. Germline CDR1 MNHEY, CDR2 SMNVEV (reference sequence). This CDR3 has 17 amino acids. With V trimmed by 0 bases and J by 5 bases, 9 bases remained unmatched. This CDR3 is CASSLSWFGQGANEQYF. CDR3 in DNA: TGTGCCAGCAGTTTATCATGGTTTGGACAGGGGGCGAACGAGCAGTACTTC.

On this clone: Other DNA sequences in this sample translate to the same CDR3. The chain carries TRBV29-1 and TRBJ2-7; possible D gene TRBD1, 5 bases. The CDR3 totals 12 residues. With 2 bases removed from V and 2 bases from J, the gap between germline ends came to 7 bases. Germline lookup yields CDR1 SQVTM and CDR2 ANQGSEA. For the CDR3, the DNA is TGCAGCGTTGAACAAGGGGCCTACGAGCAGTACTTC. Encoded protein: CSVEQGAYEQYF.

The chain uses TRBV11-2 and TRBJ2-2; perhaps D is TRBD1 or TRBD2 (6 bases each). The CDR3 runs 14 residues. CDR1 and CDR2 (germline): SGHAT, FQNNGV. V lost 5 bases, J lost 0 bases, and 7 bases lay in between. CDR3 residues: CASSGGPNTGELFF. CDR3 coding DNA: TGTGCCAGCAGCGGGGGGCCGAACACCGGGGAGCTGTTTTTT.

The DNA for the CDR3 is TGTGCCAGCAGTGTGGGACGCGGGATGGGAACTGAAGCTTTCTTT. Its protein product is CASSVGRGMGTEAFF. J is TRBJ1-1 and V is TRBV6-1, with a weak D call TRBD1 (5 bases). Between the trimmed V and J ends, which lost 4 bases and 5 bases, there was a span of 17 bases. Germline loops: CDR1 MNHNS, CDR2 SASEGT. The CDR3 contains 15 residues.

The chain joins TRBV30 to TRBJ1-5; D perhaps matches TRBD1 (5 bases). Germline V gene lookup returns CDR1 GTSNPN and CDR2 SVGIG (reference sequence). This CDR3 is 14 amino acids long. Deletions cut 3 bases from V and 6 bases from J, with 15 bases between. The CDR3 DNA reads TGTGCCTGGAGGGACGCGGCGGGGGGTCAGCCCCAGCATTTT. Amino acid sequence: CAWRDAAGGQPQHF.

V usage is TRBV7-9 and J usage is TRBJ2-5, with D possibly TRBD1 on 6 matching bases. CDR1 is SEHNR and CDR2 is FQNEAQ in the germline V gene (reference sequence). The V end lost 4 bases, the J end lost 2 bases, and 11 bases lay between the germline ends. The CDR3 runs 14 residues. The CDR3 bases are TGTGCCAGCAGCTCGGACAGCGATCAAGAGACCCAGTACTTC. This sequence encodes CASSSDSDQETQYF. Looking up the rest from reference TRBV7-9 and TRBJ2-5 gives the full variable domain: DTGVSQNPRHKITKRGQNVTFRCDPISEHNRLYWYRQTLGQGPEFLTYFQNEAQLEKSRLLSDRFSAERPKGSFSTLEIQRTEQGDSAMYLCASSSDSDQETQYFGPGTRLLVL.

The genes are TRBV5-6 and TRBJ2-7; the D is unclear. Trimming pared 4 bases from V and 1 base from J, leaving 6 bases between. The CDR3 consists of 12 residues. Looked up from germline, CDR1 is SGHDT and CDR2 is YYEEEE. The CDR3 is CASSQSSYEQYF. CDR3 coding DNA: TGTGCCAGCAGCCAGAGTTCCTACGAGCAGTACTTC.

The chain employs TRBV9 and TRBJ2-6; D gene uncertain. Trimming shortened V by 0 bases and J by 4 bases, and 8 bases separated the two germline ends. CDR1 and CDR2 from the germline V gene are SGDLS and YYNGEE. The CDR3 covers 15 residues. As DNA, the CDR3 is TGTGCCAGCAGCGTAGTCGACTTGGGGGCCAACGTCCTGACTTTC. Its protein is CASSVVDLGANVLTF.

The rearrangement uses TRBV6-6 and TRBJ2-5; tentatively, D is TRBD1 or TRBD2 (6 bases each). CDR3 size: 15 residues. Germline CDR1 MNHNY, CDR2 SVGAGI (reference sequence). V was clipped by 2 bases and J by 5 bases, with 15 bases between them. The CDR3 DNA is TGTGCCAGCAGTTACGGGGGCGGGGAAGGGGAGACCCAGTACTTC. Its translation is CASSYGGGEGETQYF.

The CDR3 sequence: CASSFRFRDAPTTGELFF. In DNA form, the CDR3 reads TGTGCCAGCAGTTTCCGGTTCCGGGACGCCCCGACTACCGGGGAGCTGTTTTTT. This sequence joins TRBV27 and TRBJ2-2; D might be TRBD1 or TRBD2, each matching 5 bases. V was clipped by 3 bases and J by 5 bases, with 22 bases between them. The CDR3 is made up of 18 amino acids. Germline V gives CDR1 MNHEY, CDR2 SMNVEV (reference sequence).

The chain has TRBV9 and TRBJ2-2; 7 bases match TRBD1. Trimming took 3 bases from V and 3 from J; bases not matched to a gene: 8. CDR3 length: 16 residues. Germline CDR1 and CDR2: SGDLS and YYNGEE. CDR3 region: CASSGPGQDYTGELFF. CDR3 in DNA: TGTGCCAGCAGCGGCCCCGGACAGGATTACACCGGGGAGCTGTTTTTT. Combining the CDR3 with reference TRBV9 and TRBJ2-2 gives the whole variable domain DSGVTQTPKHLITATGQRVTLRCSPRSGDLSVYWYQQSLDQGLQFLIQYYNGEERAKGNILERFSAQQFPDLHSELNLSSLELGDSALYFCASSGPGQDYTGELFFGEGSRLTVL.

This clone was observed once. The chain recombines TRBV4-3 with TRBJ2-1; 8 nucleotides match TRBD2. The CDR3 extends over 17 amino acids. Trimming cost V 2 bases and J 4 bases; bases outside gene matches: 10. Germline lookup yields CDR1 LGHNA and CDR2 YSLEER. The CDR3 bases are TGCGCCAGCAGCCAATGGACGAGACTAGCGCCTTACAATGAGCAGTTCTTC. Protein: CASSQWTRLAPYNEQFF.

The chain combines TRBV7-8 with TRBJ2-4, with D perhaps matching TRBD2 (5 bases). CDR3 length: 15 residues. V was pared by 4 bases and J by 2 bases, with 12 bases between. Germline CDR1 SGHVS, CDR2 FQNEAQ. The CDR3 loop reads CASSYLERTKNIQYF. CDR3 nucleotide sequence: TGTGCCAGCAGCTATCTAGAGCGGACCAAAAACATTCAGTACTTC.